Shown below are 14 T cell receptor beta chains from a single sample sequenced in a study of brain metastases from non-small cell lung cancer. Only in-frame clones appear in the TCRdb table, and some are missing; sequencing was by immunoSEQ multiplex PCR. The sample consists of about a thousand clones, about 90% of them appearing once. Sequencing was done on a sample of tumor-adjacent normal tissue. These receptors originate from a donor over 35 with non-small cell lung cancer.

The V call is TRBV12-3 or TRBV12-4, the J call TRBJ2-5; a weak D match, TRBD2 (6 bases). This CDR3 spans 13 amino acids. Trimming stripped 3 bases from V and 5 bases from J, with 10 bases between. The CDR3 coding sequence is TGTGCCAGCAGTTTTGGAGGGCACGAGACCCAGTACTTC. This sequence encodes CASSFGGHETQYF.

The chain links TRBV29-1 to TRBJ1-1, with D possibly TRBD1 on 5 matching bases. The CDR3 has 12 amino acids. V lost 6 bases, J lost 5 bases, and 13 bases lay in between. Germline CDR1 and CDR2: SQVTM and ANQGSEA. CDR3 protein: CSVDDSFTEAFF. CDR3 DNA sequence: TGCAGCGTCGACGACAGCTTTACTGAAGCTTTCTTT.

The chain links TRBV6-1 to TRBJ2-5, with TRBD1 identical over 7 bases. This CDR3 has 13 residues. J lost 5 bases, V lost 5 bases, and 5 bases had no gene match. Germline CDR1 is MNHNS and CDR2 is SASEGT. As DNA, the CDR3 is TGTGCCAGCAGTTTGACAGGGTTGGAGACCCAGTACTTC. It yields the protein CASSLTGLETQYF.

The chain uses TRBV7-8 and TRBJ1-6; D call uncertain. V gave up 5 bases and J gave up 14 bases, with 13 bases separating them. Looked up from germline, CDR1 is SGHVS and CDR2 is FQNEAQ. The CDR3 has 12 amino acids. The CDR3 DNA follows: TGTGCCAGCAGCCGCCCCGGTGGGGCCCTCCACTTT. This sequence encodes CASSRPGGALHF.

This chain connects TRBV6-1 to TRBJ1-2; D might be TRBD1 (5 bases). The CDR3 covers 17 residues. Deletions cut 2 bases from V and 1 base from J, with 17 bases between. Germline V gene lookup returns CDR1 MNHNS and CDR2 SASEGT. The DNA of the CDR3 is TGTGCCAGCAGTGAACGGTTTAATAGGGGAAATAACTATGGCTACACCTTC. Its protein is CASSERFNRGNNYGYTF.

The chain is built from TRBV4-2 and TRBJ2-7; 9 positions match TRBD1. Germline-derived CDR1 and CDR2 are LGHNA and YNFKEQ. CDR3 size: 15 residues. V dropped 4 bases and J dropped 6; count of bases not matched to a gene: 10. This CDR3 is CASSLAGTGSGEQYF. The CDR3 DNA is TGTGCCAGCAGCCTGGCCGGGACAGGGTCAGGCGAGCAGTACTTC.

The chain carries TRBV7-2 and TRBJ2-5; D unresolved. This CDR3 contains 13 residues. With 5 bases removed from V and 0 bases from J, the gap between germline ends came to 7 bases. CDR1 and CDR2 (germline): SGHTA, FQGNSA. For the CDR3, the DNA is TGTGCCAGCAGCCAAGGGTACCAAGAGACCCAGTACTTC. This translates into CASSQGYQETQYF.

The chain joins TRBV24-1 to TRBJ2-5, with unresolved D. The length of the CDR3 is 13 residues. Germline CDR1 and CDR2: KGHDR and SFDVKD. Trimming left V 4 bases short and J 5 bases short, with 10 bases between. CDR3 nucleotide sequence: TGTGCCACCAGTGACGGTCCCCGGGAGACCCAGTACTTC. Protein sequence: CATSDGPRETQYF.

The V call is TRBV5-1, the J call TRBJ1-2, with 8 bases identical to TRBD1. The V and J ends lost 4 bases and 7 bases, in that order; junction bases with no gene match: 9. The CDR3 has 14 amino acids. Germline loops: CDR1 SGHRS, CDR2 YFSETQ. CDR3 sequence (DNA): TGCGCCAGCAGCCTGGGGACAGGACATCGTGGCTACACCTTC. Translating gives CASSLGTGHRGYTF.

CDR3 nucleotide sequence: TGTGCCAGCAGTTACGAGGCGGGGGGCTATGGTGAGCAGTTCTTC. Translation gives CASSYEAGGYGEQFF. J is TRBJ2-1 and V is TRBV6-5; 8 bases match TRBD2. Trimming removed 2 bases from V and 9 bases from J; junction bases left unmatched: 9. CDR1 is MNHEY and CDR2 is SVGAGI in the germline V gene. The CDR3 has 15 residues.

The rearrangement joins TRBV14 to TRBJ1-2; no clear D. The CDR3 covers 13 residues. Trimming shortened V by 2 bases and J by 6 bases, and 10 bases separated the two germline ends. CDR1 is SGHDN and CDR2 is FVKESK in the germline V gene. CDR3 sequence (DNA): TGTGCCAGCAGCCAATCGGGTACCAATGGCTACACCTTC. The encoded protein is CASSQSGTNGYTF.

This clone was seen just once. CDR3 bases: TGTGCCAGCAGTTCCGGGTGGGGATCACCCCTCCACTTT. Translation gives CASSSGWGSPLHF. The chain couples TRBV28 to TRBJ1-6; D is unresolved. V lost 4 bases to trimming and J lost 10 bases, with 11 bases between them. The CDR3 loop spans 13 amino acids. Germline-derived CDR1 and CDR2 are MDHEN and SYDVKM. The full variable domain, its missing parts supplied by reference TRBV28 and TRBJ1-6, is DVKVTQSSRYLVKRTGEKVFLECVQDMDHENMFWYRQDPGLGLRLIYFSYDVKMKEKGDIPEGYSVSREKKERFSLILESASTNQTSMYLCASSSGWGSPLHFGNGTRLTVT.

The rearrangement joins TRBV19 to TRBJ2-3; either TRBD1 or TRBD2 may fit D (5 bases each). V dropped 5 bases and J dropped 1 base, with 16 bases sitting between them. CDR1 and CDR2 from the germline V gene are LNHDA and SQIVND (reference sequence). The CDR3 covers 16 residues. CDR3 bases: TGTGCCAGTAGTTCCAGAGACGGGGCCGGCACAGATACGCAGTATTTT. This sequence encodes CASSSRDGAGTDTQYF.

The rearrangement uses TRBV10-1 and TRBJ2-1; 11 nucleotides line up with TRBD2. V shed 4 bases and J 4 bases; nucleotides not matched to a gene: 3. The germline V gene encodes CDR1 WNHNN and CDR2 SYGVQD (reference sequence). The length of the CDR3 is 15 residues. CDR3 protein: CASSATSGGYNEQFF. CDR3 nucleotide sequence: TGCGCCAGCAGTGCCACTAGCGGGGGATACAATGAGCAGTTCTTC.